This TCR beta chain was retrieved from a study of blood T cell repertoires in COVID-19 (dated by TCRdb to the early 2020s). A note on the overall study: Samples covering the acute and convalescent phases of COVID-19 were provided by collaborators in the United States, Italy and Spain. Sample metadata almost always included a de-identified subject ID, COVID-19 status, age in years and sex. The repertoires were made available in a free public database intended to serve as a resource for research on the immune response to SARS-CoV-2. The dataset comprised deeply sampled blood TCRbeta repertoires from subjects exposed to, actively infected with, or recovered from COVID-19. The samples were drawn from two sources: the first 160 participants of the ongoing ImmuneRACE study, and about 1,300 subjects contributed by 6 global collaborators. Where HLA class I and class II types were available, the types were taken from metadata supplied by the sample provider, not from assay-based typing. The prospective study material was composed of cDNA or gDNA derived from T cells, B-cell-depleted T cells, or PBMCs.

What the research found in general, with its limitations: The quantity of clinical and demographic metadata differed by source and by participant and was supplied without curation.

TCRbeta CDR3 regions were amplified from genomic DNA using the immunoSEQ Assay, a bias-controlled multiplex PCR. The study's own analysis went as follows. Nucleated cell counts per sample were estimated from amplification of reference gene primers within the assay. To quantify the absolute abundance of each unique TCRbeta CDR3 rearrangement, sequence reads were collapsed and filtered. For each sample, productive Simpson clonality was calculated by taking the square root of Simpson's diversity index across productive rearrangements. This is the immuneACCESS table as TCRdb keeps it, with only in-frame sequences that have V and J called. A part of the clones is gone; compared with another copy, unresolved V genes explain less than half, and the rest is unexplained. D and trimming come from the DNA, and the V and J calls and clone size come from that table. In this sample the table shows about 180,000 clones, more than 85% of which occur a single time. 2.9% of the sample is in the top ten clones.

For this clone: Its antigen is currently not known. No per-base quality is available; no much larger clone lies one base away.

V was cut back by 6 bases and J by 1 base, leaving a gap of 21 bases between them. Via the germline V gene, CDR1 is SQVTM and CDR2 ANQGSEA. The CDR3 spans 16 residues, from the cysteine through the phenylalanine. The read is trimmed to its CDR3 DNA, 48 bases read in frame from base 1. Each collaborating institution followed its own protocols to collect whole blood in K2EDTA tubes. For TCRbeta analysis, collaborators shipped samples as frozen whole blood, isolated PBMCs, or DNA extracted from either of those sample types. The TCR comes from a woman aged 25-40 years with active or convalescent COVID-19. The V and J segments used are TRBV29-1 and TRBJ1-2; TRBD1 is a possible D gene, resting on 5 matching bases. Material for sequencing was peripheral blood. Here the CDR3 is given as CSVTPFRGTLNYGYTF. DNA sequence: TGCAGCGTAACTCCTTTTCGGGGGACCCTTAACTATGGCTACACCTTC.